This T cell receptor beta chain was sequenced during a study of cytomegalovirus exposure and HLA in healthy donors (dated 2017 in TCRdb). Turning to the overall study: According to an earlier analysis of a few hundred of the donors, some 180 million T cells yielded roughly 100 million unique TCR beta sequences and around 280 Gb of sequence data. Every discovery cohort repertoire had been produced on one sequencing platform. A separate validation cohort of about 110 different subjects was used in addition to the 666-subject first cohort. An early release that covered more than 550 HLA-typed donors contained approximately 300 gigabases of sequencing data and about 93 million unique TCR sequences. Typing coverage differed by locus: A, B, C, DRB1 and DQB1 were typed in about 620-630 donors, DQA1 in 522, DPA1 in around 580, and DPB1 in just under 480. HLA typing covered class I and class II loci at four-digit resolution. On average, roughly 240,000 unique TCR beta nucleotide sequences were sequenced per donor among a few hundred genotyped donors of the cohort, with 15% to 20% of those sequences being non-productive. A later genetic analysis took genome-wide SNP genotypes for about 60% of the roughly 670 donors and used that subset as a discovery cohort. Donor age, sex, ethnicity and CMV serostatus were compiled together with the repertoire data. Of the roughly 400 genotyped donors, roughly 80% fell in the genetic ancestry cluster associated with self-reported Caucasian donors. The study profiled the T cell repertoires of fewer than 850 subjects by immunosequencing and related them to cytomegalovirus serostatus. In the later analysis, no new phenotypic data were used to find candidate immune exposures; instead, reliance was placed on TCR beta sequences and their occurrence across donors. To decide whether each TCR beta V gene segment behaved as functional or pseudogenic, an earlier analysis of some 600 of the donors relied on high-throughput TCR beta sequencing. The study combined high-throughput TCR immunosequencing, statistical association of individual TCRs with disease status, and machine learning to predict cytomegalovirus infection status. Several DR-DQ haplotypes were handled as single units for association and clustering because linkage in the cohort was strong. The study aimed to test whether signatures of past pathogen exposure could be identified by cataloging public T cell receptors. In a later analysis, previously published TCR beta repertoires from several hundred donors were re-analyzed and high-resolution HLA genotyping was added so that TCR occurrence patterns could be studied. Study-level results and caveats: In a later analysis, TCR association rates were found to vary across HLA loci, with the most associated TCRs seen for DRB1 alleles and the fewest for HLA-C alleles. An association between a missense DCLRE1C variant and V-gene and J-gene trimming of TCR beta chains was found in a later genetic analysis and replicated in an independent cohort. The study listed 150 to 200 TCR beta chains as associated with cytomegalovirus. In vitro tests confirmed that a few of the cytomegalovirus-associated TCR beta chains recognize cytomegalovirus antigens. The earlier analysis of 587 of the donors excluded some 16 rarely observed V segments, including chromosome 9 orphons, because counts were too low. For the cohort, immune exposure information was limited to CMV serostatus. Most CMV-associated TCR beta chains appeared to be HLA-restricted in a later analysis, and the HLA associations seemed to be driven largely by CMV exposure. Assigning TCR associations to individual alleles was difficult when HLA alleles, especially DR and DQ, strongly co-occurred. Sequencing depth was assumed to be roughly uniform across donors in the presence/absence analyses, though that assumption may not hold. Because some donors lacked HLA typing at each locus, the association tests relied only on the typed subset. Cytomegalovirus status was reported to be diagnosed by the classifier with high specificity and sensitivity in both the original and validation cohorts. The cohort was sequenced for TCR beta chains only, and without alpha or paired-chain data the features that could be detected were limited. Some IMGT-functional V segments, including TRBV6-2 and TRBV6-3, could not be told apart with the 87-base-pair reads, so those segments were excluded. Across donors, most TCR sequences were observed very rarely, whereas some public TCRs were present in many individuals. In an earlier analysis of about 600 of the donors, most TCR beta V segments appeared in productive rearrangements about 87% or about 30% of the time, broadly matching IMGT annotations. Linkage disequilibrium might explain the correlated functional status among segregating V segments, but an unknown experimental factor could not be excluded. In a later analysis, over 15,000 TCR beta sequences were associated with specific HLA alleles at a false discovery rate of 0.05. In a later analysis, several top co-occurrence clusters were reported to appear linked to parvovirus B19, influenza, CMV and Epstein-Barr virus. In a later analysis, HLA-associated TCR beta chains were found to be more clonally expanded and to have lower generation probabilities than equally common non-associated chains. A further reported finding was that TCR beta sequences accurately predicted the HLA-A and HLA-B alleles for most subjects in the first cohort. A cluster of highly shared sequence variants was judged likely to represent a technical artifact of the sequencing pipeline. A later genetic analysis reported fewer N-insertions in productive TCRs among donors in an Asian-associated ancestry cluster than the approximately 670-donor mean. The authors suggested that the approach could potentially be extended to other disease states and immunological phenotypes.

The junction shows trimming of 2 bases on V and 4 bases on J, plus 14 bases between the germline ends. The germline V gene (reference sequence) specifies LNHDA as CDR1 and SQIVND as CDR2. The CDR3 has 15 amino acids, counting the end cysteine and phenylalanine. Only the CDR3 part of the read is kept: 45 bases, read in frame from the first base. The protocol used for the library was the immunoSEQ multiplex PCR assay. For the multiplex PCR, a mixture combining 60 forward primers for TCR Vbeta segments and 13 reverse primers for TCR Jbeta segments was used. A multiplex PCR assay on genomic DNA amplified the CDR3 region of rearranged TCR beta genes. The Illumina HiSeq System was used to sequence the amplified TCR beta libraries as 87-base-pair reads. The original pipeline was this. Across the 500 to 750 repertoires, a later analysis counted some 81 million unique TCR beta chains, 8.5 million to 12 million of which were shared by at least two donors. Raw reads were error-corrected and collapsed into unique sequences with a nearest-neighbor algorithm that merged closely related sequences to remove PCR and sequencing errors. To assign V, D and J gene segments, CDR3 sequences were aligned to IMGT reference sequences. For a sequence to be retained, at least a six-nucleotide match to both a V gene segment and a J gene segment was required. A rearrangement was called productive if the CDR3 had no stop codons and remained in frame with V and J, and every other rearrangement was called non-productive. CDR3 was defined by IMGT convention, running from the second conserved V-encoded cysteine to the conserved J-encoded phenylalanine. The earlier analysis of some 600 of the donors excluded sequences that lacked an unambiguous match to a single V gene segment. An earlier analysis of around 600 of the donors classified V segments as functional when productive rearrangements were above 56.7% and as segregating when the standard deviation between donors was above 5%. To diagnose cytomegalovirus status from the catalog of TCR beta chain sequences, a statistical classification framework was built. In a later analysis, TCR nucleotide sequences were compared against IMGT/GENE-DB human TR gene sequences so that V and J genes could be assigned. Using the TCRdist pipeline, a later analysis assigned CDR3 sequences along with most-parsimonious VDJ recombination scenarios. In a later analysis, each TCR beta chain was defined by its CDR3 amino acid sequence together with its V-gene family, and reads without a unique V-gene family were excluded. A later analysis removed roughly 590 highly shared, low-generation-probability nucleotide sequences to deal with suspected cross-contamination and a sequencing artifact. A later analysis calculated a clonal expansion index for each public chain from normalized within-repertoire ranks of inferred template counts. Generation probabilities in a later analysis came from a VDJ recombination model fitted to out-of-frame rearrangements, and those results were checked against IGoR. Hypergeometric tests were used in a later analysis to score TCR-TCR, TCR-HLA and TCR-CMV co-occurrence, with a repertoire-size bias correction applied to the TCR pairs. To estimate false discovery rates, a later analysis permuted the HLA or CMV assignments 20 times. A later analysis grouped co-occurring TCRs with DBSCAN, adding TCRdist sequence similarity when clustering within HLA-allele-positive subsets. For co-occurrence clustering, repertoires with fewer than 30,000 or more than 120,000 public chains were excluded, along with about five repertoires with anomalous nucleotide sharing. TCRdb limited this immuneACCESS table to in-frame rearrangements with V and J called. A share of clones is missing; checked studies link under half to unresolved V genes, and the rest is unexplained. Clone size and the V and J calls come from that table; the DNA yielded D and trimming. For this sample there are around 200,000 clones; roughly 80% appear just once. The ten largest clones add up to under 0.85% of the sample.

As to this clone: Its antigen is still unknown. Base qualities are not provided; no much larger clone lies one nucleotide away.

In total, 630 or so healthy bone marrow donors made up the cohort. All cohort members were sampled while nominally healthy, although unrecorded immune exposures were likely present. The donor was CMV seronegative and belonged to the group of roughly 330 seronegative cohort members. Every donor gave a peripheral blood sample, and the peripheral blood mononuclear cells from that sample were used for TCR beta sequencing. The Qiagen DNeasy Blood Extraction Kit was used to extract genomic DNA from the blood cell samples. The sample taken for sequencing was PBMCs. This clonotype was sampled from a boy under 18 in good health and CMV-seronegative. The V gene is TRBV19 and the J gene is TRBJ1-1; the D gene lacks a confident call. In nucleotide form, the sequence is TGTGCCAGTAGTATATCTCGGGAGATCGGCACTGAAGCTTTCTTT. Its protein reads: CASSISREIGTEAFF.